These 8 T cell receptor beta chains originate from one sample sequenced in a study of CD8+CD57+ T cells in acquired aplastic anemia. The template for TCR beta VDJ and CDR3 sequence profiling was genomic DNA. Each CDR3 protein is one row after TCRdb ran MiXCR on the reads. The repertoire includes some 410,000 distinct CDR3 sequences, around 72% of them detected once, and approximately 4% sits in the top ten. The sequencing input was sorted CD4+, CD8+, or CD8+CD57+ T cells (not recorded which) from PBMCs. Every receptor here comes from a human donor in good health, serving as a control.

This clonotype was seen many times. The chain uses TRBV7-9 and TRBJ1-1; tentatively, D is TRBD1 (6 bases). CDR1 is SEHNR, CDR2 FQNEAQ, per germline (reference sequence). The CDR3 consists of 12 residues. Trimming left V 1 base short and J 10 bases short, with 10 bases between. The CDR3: CASSLDSRGAFF. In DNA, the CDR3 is TGTGCCAGCAGCTTAGATTCCAGGGGAGCTTTCTTT.

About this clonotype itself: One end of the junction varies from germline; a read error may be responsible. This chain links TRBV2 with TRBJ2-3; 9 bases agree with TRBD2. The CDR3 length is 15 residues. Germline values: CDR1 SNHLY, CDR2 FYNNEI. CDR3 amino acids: CATSWDSGGGLAQFF. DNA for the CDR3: TGTGCCACCAGCTGGGATAGCGGGGGAGGTTTGGCGCAGTTTTTT.

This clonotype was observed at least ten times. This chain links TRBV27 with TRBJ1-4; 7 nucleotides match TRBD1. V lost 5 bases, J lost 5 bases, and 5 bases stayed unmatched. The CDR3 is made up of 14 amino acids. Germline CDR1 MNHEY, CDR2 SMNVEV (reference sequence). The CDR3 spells CASSRQGLNEKLFF. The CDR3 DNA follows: TGTGCCAGCAGTCGACAGGGTCTGAATGAAAAACTGTTTTTT.

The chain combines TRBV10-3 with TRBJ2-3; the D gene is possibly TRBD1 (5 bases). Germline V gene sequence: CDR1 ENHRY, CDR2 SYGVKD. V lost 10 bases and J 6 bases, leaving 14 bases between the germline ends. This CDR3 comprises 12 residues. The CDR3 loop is CATSPQGDTQYF. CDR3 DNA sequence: TGTGCCACCTCCCCCCAGGGTGATACGCAGTATTTT.

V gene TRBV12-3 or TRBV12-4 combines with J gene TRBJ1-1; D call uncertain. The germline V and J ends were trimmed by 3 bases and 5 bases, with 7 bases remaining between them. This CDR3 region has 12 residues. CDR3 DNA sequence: TGTGCCAGCAGTTTGGGGATTACTGAAGCTTTCTTT. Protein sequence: CASSLGITEAFF.

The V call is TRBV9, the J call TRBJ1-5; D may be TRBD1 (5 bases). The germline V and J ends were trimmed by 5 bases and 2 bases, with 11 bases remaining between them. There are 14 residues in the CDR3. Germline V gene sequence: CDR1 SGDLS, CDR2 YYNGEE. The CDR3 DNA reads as TGTGCCAGCAGTGGGGGAGTCGGCAATCAGCCCCAGCATTTT. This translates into CASSGGVGNQPQHF.

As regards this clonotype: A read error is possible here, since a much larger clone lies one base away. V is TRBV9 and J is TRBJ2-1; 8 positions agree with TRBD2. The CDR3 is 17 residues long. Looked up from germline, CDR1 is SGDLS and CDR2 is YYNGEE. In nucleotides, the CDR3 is TGTGCCGGCAGCGTAGCTAATTTTGGCGGGGGGTTTAATGAGCAGTTCTTC. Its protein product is CAGSVANFGGGFNEQFF.

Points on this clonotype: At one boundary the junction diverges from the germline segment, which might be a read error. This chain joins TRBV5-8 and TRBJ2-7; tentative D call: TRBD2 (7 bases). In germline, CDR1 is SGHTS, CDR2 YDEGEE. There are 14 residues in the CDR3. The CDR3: CASSSRGGSYGQYF. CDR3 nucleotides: TGTGCCAGCAGCTCGAGGGGGGGCTCATACGGGCAGTACTTC. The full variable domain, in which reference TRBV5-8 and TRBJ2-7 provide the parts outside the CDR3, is EAGVTQSPTHLIKTRGQQATLRCSPISGHTSVYWYQQALGLGLQFLLWYDEGEERNRGNFPPRFSGRQFPNYSSELNVNALELEDSALYLCASSSRGGSYGQYFGPGTRLTVT.